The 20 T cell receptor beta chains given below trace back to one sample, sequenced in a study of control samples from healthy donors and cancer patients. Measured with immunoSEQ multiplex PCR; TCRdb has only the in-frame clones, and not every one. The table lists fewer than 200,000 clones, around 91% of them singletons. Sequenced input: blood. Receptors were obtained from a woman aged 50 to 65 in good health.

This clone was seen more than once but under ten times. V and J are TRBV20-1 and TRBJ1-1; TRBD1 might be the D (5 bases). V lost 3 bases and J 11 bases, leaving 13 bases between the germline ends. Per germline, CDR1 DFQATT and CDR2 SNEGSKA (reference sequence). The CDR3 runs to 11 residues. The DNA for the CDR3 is TGCAGTGCTAGTCCTGAGTGGGGGGCTTTCTTT. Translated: CSASPEWGAFF.

Here the CDR3 DNA reads TGTGCCAGCAGCGTATTGTGGGGGTCTTCCTACGAGCAGTACTTC. This gives the protein CASSVLWGSSYEQYF. The J gene is TRBJ2-7, the V gene TRBV9; the D call may be TRBD1 or TRBD2 (5 bases each). CDR1 is SGDLS, CDR2 YYNGEE, per germline. V lost 1 base and J 1 base, leaving 12 bases between the germline ends. CDR3 length: 15 residues. Complete variable domain (other parts from reference TRBV9 and TRBJ2-7): DSGVTQTPKHLITATGQRVTLRCSPRSGDLSVYWYQQSLDQGLQFLIQYYNGEERAKGNILERFSAQQFPDLHSELNLSSLELGDSALYFCASSVLWGSSYEQYFGPGTRLTVT.

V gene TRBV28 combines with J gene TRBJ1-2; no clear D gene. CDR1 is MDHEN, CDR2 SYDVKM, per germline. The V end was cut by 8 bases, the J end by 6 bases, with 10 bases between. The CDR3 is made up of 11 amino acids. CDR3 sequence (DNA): TGTGCCAGCCGGACGGCCGATGGCTACACCTTC. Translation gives CASRTADGYTF.

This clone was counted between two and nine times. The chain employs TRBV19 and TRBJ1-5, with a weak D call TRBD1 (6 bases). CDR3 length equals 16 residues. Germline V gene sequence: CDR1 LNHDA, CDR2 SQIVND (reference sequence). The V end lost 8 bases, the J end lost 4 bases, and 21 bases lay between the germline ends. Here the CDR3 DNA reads TGTGCCAGTGGCCATAGGGGACACCGAGGTAATCAGCCCCAGCATTTT. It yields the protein CASGHRGHRGNQPQHF.

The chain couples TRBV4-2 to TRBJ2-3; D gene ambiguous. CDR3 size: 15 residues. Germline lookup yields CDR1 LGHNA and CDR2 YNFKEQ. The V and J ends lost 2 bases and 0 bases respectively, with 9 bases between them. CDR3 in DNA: TGTGCCAGCAGCCAACGAGACCTAAGCACAGATACGCAGTATTTT. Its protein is CASSQRDLSTDTQYF.

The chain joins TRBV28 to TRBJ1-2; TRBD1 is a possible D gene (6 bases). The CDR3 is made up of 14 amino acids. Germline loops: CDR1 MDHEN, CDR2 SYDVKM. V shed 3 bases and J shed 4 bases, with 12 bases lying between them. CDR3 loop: CASSLPDRIYGYTF. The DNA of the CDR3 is TGTGCCAGCAGTTTGCCTGACAGGATCTATGGCTACACCTTC.

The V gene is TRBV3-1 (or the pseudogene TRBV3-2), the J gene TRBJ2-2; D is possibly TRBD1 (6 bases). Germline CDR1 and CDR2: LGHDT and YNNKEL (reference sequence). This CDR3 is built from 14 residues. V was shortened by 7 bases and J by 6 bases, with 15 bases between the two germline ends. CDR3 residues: CASTPDRWAGELFF. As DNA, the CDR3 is TGTGCCAGCACCCCCGACAGGTGGGCCGGGGAGCTGTTTTTT.

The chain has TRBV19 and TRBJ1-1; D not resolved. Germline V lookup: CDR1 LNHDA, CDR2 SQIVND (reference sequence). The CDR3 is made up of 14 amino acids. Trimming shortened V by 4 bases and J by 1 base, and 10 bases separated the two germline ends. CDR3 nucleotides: TGTGCCAGTAGTAGCCCGGCCGGGAACACTGAAGCTTTCTTT. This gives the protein CASSSPAGNTEAFF.

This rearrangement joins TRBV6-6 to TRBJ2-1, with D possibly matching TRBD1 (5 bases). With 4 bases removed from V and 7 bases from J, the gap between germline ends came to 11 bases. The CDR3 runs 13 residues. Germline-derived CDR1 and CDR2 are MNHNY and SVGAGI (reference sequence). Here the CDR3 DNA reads TGTGCCAGCAGTTTAACGACAGCGAATGAGCAGTTCTTC. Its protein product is CASSLTTANEQFF.

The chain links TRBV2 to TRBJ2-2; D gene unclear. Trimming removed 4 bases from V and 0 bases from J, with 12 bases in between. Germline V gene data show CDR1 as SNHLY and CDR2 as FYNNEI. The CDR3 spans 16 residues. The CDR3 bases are TGTGCCAGCAGTGTCCTGACGGTCGCGAACACCGGGGAGCTGTTTTTT. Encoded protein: CASSVLTVANTGELFF.

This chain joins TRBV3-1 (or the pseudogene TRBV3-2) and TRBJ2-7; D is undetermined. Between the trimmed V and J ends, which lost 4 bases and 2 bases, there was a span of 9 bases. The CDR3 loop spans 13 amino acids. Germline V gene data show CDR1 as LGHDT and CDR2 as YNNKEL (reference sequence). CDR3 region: CASSPAPTYEQYF. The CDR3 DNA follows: TGTGCCAGCAGCCCTGCCCCAACCTACGAGCAGTACTTC.

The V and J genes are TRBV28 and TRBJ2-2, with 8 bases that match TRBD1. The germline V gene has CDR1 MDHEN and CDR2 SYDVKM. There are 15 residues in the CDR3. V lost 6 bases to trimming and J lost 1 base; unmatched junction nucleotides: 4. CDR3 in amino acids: CASRTGVMNTGELFF. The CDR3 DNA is TGTGCCAGCAGGACAGGGGTCATGAACACCGGGGAGCTGTTTTTT.

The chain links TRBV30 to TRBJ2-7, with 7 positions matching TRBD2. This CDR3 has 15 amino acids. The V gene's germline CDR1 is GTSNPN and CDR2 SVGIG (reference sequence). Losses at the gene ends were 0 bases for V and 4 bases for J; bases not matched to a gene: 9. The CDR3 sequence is CAWSVGRVIGYEQYF. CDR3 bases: TGTGCCTGGAGTGTAGGGAGGGTCATAGGTTACGAGCAGTACTTC.

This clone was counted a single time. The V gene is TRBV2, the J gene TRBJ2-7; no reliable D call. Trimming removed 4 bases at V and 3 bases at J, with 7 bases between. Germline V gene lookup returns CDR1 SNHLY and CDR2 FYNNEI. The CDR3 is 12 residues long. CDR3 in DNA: TGTGCCAGCAGTGGCTTGATCTACGAGCAGTACTTC. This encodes CASSGLIYEQYF. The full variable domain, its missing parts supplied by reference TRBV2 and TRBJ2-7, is EPEVTQTPSHQVTQMGQEVILRCVPISNHLYFYWYRQILGQKVEFLVSFYNNEISEKSEIFDDQFSVERPDGSNFTLKIRSTKLEDSAMYFCASSGLIYEQYFGPGTRLTVT.

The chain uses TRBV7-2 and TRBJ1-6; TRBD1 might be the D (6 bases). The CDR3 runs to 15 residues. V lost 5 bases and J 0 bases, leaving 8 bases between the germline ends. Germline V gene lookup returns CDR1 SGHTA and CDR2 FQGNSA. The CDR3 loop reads CASSAQGSYNSPLHF. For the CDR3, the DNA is TGTGCCAGCAGCGCACAGGGCTCCTATAATTCACCCCTCCACTTT.

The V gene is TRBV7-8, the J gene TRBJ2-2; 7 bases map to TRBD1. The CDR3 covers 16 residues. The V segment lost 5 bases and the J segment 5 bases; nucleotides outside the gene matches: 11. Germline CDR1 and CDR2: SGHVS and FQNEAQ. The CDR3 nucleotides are TGTGCCAGCAGCCCAACAGGGGTATTTGTAACCGGGGAGCTGTTTTTT. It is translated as CASSPTGVFVTGELFF.

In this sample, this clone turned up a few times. CDR3 residues: CASSIQQGSDTQYF. The CDR3 DNA is TGTGCCAGCAGCATTCAGCAGGGGTCAGATACGCAGTATTTT. The chain employs TRBV11-2 and TRBJ2-3; possibly TRBD1 for D (6 bases). This CDR3 is built from 14 residues. The V end lost 5 bases, the J end lost 4 bases, and 13 bases lay between the germline ends. CDR1 SGHAT and CDR2 FQNNGV come from the germline V gene.

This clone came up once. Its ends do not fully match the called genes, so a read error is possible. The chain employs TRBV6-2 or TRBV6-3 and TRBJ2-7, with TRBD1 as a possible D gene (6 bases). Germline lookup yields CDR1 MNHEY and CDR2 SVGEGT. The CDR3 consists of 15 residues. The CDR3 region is CVSSSGVVASYEQYF. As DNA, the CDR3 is TGTGTCAGCAGCTCAGGGGTAGTGGCCTCCTACGAGCAGTACTTC.

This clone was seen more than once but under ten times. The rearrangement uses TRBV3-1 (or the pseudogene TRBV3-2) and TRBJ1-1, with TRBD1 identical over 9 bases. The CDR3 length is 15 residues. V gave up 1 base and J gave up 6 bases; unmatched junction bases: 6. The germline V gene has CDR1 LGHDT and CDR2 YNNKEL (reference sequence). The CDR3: CASSQAGTGRAEAFF. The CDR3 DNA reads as TGTGCCAGCAGCCAAGCCGGGACAGGGAGAGCTGAAGCTTTCTTT.

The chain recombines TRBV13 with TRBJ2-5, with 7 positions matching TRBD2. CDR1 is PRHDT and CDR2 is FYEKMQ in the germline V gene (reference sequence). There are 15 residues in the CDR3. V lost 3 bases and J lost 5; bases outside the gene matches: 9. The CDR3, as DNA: TGTGCCAGCAGCTTGGGTCTGGGCGGGAGTGAGACCCAGTACTTC. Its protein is CASSLGLGGSETQYF.